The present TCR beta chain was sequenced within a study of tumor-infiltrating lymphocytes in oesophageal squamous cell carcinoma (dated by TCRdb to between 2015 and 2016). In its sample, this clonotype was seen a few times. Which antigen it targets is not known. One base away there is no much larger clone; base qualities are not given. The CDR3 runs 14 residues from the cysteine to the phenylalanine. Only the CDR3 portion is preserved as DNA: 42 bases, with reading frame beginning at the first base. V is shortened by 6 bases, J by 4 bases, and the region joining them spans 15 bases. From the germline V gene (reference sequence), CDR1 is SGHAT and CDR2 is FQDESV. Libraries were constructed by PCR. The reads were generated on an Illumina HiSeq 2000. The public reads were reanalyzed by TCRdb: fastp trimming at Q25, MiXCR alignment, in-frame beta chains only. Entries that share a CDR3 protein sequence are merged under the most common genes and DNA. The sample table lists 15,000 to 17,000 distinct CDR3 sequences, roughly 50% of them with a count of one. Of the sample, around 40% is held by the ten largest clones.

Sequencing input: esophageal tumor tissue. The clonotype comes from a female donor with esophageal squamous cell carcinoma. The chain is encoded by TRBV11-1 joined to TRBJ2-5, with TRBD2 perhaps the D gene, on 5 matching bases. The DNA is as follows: TGTGCCAGCAGAACGACGGGAATTGGAGAGACCCAGTACTTC. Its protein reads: CASRTTGIGETQYF.